The clone carrying this T cell receptor beta chain appeared a single time. Its antigen is unknown. Preparing the TCRbeta library involved the use of unique molecular identifiers. Using its own MiXCR run on the PCR reads, TCRdb lists one record per CDR3 protein. Among 450,000 to 550,000 distinct CDR3 sequences listed, about an eighth were seen once. V lost 0 bases to trimming and J lost 8 bases; unmatched junction nucleotides: 6. In germline, CDR1 is SGHRS, CDR2 YFSETQ. The CDR3 is made up of 15 amino acids. This record comes from a study of T-cell reconstitution after alpha-beta-depleted transplantation in children. General observations from the study: After one year, T-cell counts and TCRbeta diversity mostly came from new T cells. Reported findings indicate that, about two months after transplant, alpha-beta T cells came from several hundred expanded clones, which were derived from non-depleted graft cells. Recipient T cells and thymic progenitors that survived gave rise to the high TCRbeta diversity observed at day 60 in some patients.

V usage is TRBV5-1 and J usage is TRBJ2-1; 9 bases are shared with TRBD2. Material: PBMCs, mostly from graft donor cells, obtained 180 days after TCRalphabeta/CD19-depleted stem cell transplant. The source of this sequence is a female patient aged 2-9 years who had a stem cell transplant for aplastic anemia, so the T cells may come from the graft donor. CDR3 sequence: CASSLELAGFYEQFF. CDR3 bases: TGCGCCAGCAGCTTGGAGCTAGCGGGATTCTATGAGCAGTTCTTC.